Included here is one T cell receptor (beta chain) sequence, with context. Its matching antigen is unknown. In the source study's methods: After removing out-of-frame reads, 2 million to 2.5 million distinct TCRbeta sequences remained. Assay: immunoSEQ multiplex PCR; the TCRdb copy retains only in-frame clones and omits some. The V and J calls and clone size come from that table; D and trimming were worked out from the DNA. The profile shows approximately 60,000 clones, 70% to 75% of them singletons. The CDR3 is made up of 13 amino acids. V shed 5 bases and J shed 7 bases, with 14 bases lying between them. Germline V gene sequence: CDR1 SGHNT, CDR2 YENEEA. The sort gate was single viable CD3+CD4+CD8-CD45RO+ cells for memory CD4+ T cells. The sample originates from a study of memory CD4+ T cells and cytomegalovirus serostatus. Study at large: Donors were healthy Belgian adults, under 10 CMV seropositive and 20 to 30 seronegative.

Findings of the study overall: CD4+ memory repertoires contained about two fifths of the 164 reported CMV TCRbeta sequences.

This sequence originates from an adult in good health and CMV-seropositive. The chain joins TRBV11-3 to TRBJ1-1; D unclear. Specimen: memory CD4+ T cells from blood. CDR3 loop: CASSVSGGSEAFF. The CDR3, as DNA: TGTGCCAGCAGCGTCTCCGGTGGCAGTGAAGCTTTCTTT.